This T cell receptor beta chain was identified in a study of shared clonotypes between healthy human individuals. Study results and limitations: Clonotypes which were not shared had lower generation probabilities than clonotypes that all four donors shared. For naive CD4 cells, approximately 4.7% of clonotypes were shared across a few donors.

The study ran the assay at deep level. The authors loaded around 190 ng DNA, 28,000 or so T cell genomes, into sorted-subset replicate PCRs. Profiling relied on immunoSEQ multiplex PCR, and the TCRdb table lists in-frame clones only, not all of them. The sample contains under 1,100,000 clones, approximately 70% of which appear only once. Germline loops: CDR1 MNHEY, CDR2 SMNVEV (reference sequence). This CDR3 spans 15 amino acids. Germline trimming cut 8 bases from V and 2 bases from J; bases unmatched to any gene: 8. Notes on this clone: The antigen is unknown.

The clonotype originates from a man aged 18 to 30 in good health. Sample: memory CD4+ T cells sorted from blood. The subset is: CD45RA-negative fraction. The chain recombines TRBV27 with TRBJ2-1, with 8 bases fitting TRBD2. CDR3 protein: CASGRAGATYNEQFF. In DNA form, the CDR3 reads TGTGCCAGCGGGCGAGCGGGAGCTACCTACAATGAGCAGTTCTTC.